A single sample gave rise to the 21 T cell receptor beta chains below, sequenced in a study of cytomegalovirus exposure and HLA in healthy donors. PCR amplification relied on 60 Vbeta primers (plus 13 Jbeta primers). Sequenced by immunoSEQ multiplex PCR; TCRdb stores in-frame clones only, minus some. The table shows under 250,000 clones, with roughly 84% occurring only once. The sample taken for sequencing was PBMCs. The origin of the receptors is a man between 50 and 59 years old in good health and CMV-seronegative.

The chain employs TRBV5-1 and TRBJ2-7; weak D call: TRBD2 (6 bases). CDR1 and CDR2 (germline): SGHRS, YFSETQ. V was trimmed by 0 bases and J by 5 bases, leaving 15 bases between them. This CDR3 region has 15 residues. Written as DNA, the CDR3 is TGCGCCAGCAGCTTGGAGGACGGGAGCAGGAACGAGCAGTACTTC. Protein sequence: CASSLEDGSRNEQYF.

This sequence joins TRBV5-4 and TRBJ2-5; 9 nucleotides align to TRBD2. The CDR3 is 14 amino acids. Per the germline V gene, CDR1 is SGHNT and CDR2 is YYREEE (reference sequence). V trimming: 4 bases; J trimming: 5 bases; junction bases outside the gene matches: 6. The CDR3 DNA sequence: TGTGCCAGCAGCAGCCAGCGGGAGGCGGAGACCCAGTACTTC. This gives the protein CASSSQREAETQYF.

CDR3 sequence: CASSSGTGTGAGANVLTF. CDR3 DNA sequence: TGTGCCAGCAGCTCGGGGACGGGGACAGGGGCTGGGGCCAACGTCCTGACTTTC. V gene TRBV7-3 combines with J gene TRBJ2-6, with TRBD1 matching over 10 bases. Losses at the gene ends were 4 bases for V and 2 bases for J; bases not matched to a gene: 8. Looked up from germline, CDR1 is SGHTA and CDR2 is FQGTGA. CDR3 length: 18 residues.

The genes are TRBV9 and TRBJ2-5; 10 bases are shared with TRBD2. The last part of the DNA fits TRBJ2-7 better; the J call may be wrong. Germline assignment: CDR1 SGDLS and CDR2 YYNGEE. There are 14 residues in the CDR3. The CDR3, as DNA: TGTGCCAGCAGCTCTAGCGGGAGCGGCTACGAGCAGTACTTC. Amino acids: CASSSSGSGYEQYF.

This chain connects TRBV29-1 to TRBJ2-1, with a possible D match to TRBD1 (6 bases). Germline CDR1 reads SQVTM; CDR2 reads ANQGSEA. This CDR3 is built from 13 residues. Trimming cost V 2 bases and J 9 bases, with 14 bases left between them. The CDR3 sequence: CSVEPGQGLEQFF. In nucleotides, the CDR3 is TGCAGCGTTGAACCGGGACAAGGGCTTGAGCAGTTCTTC.

V and J are TRBV30 and TRBJ2-7; no definite D call. V was clipped by 0 bases and J by 4 bases, with 10 bases between them. Germline V gives CDR1 GTSNPN, CDR2 SVGIG (reference sequence). CDR3 length equals 13 residues. CDR3 residues: CAWSVSAPYEQYF. CDR3 coding DNA: TGTGCCTGGAGTGTCTCAGCGCCGTACGAGCAGTACTTC.

V gene TRBV2 combines with J gene TRBJ2-2, with TRBD1 identical over 8 bases. This CDR3 comprises 16 residues. The J segment lost 1 base and the V segment lost 6 bases, leaving 7 bases of the junction unmatched. Germline CDR1 reads SNHLY; CDR2 reads FYNNEI. The CDR3 protein is CASSVPGQVNTGELFF. CDR3 nucleotides: TGTGCCAGCAGCGTTCCGGGACAGGTGAACACCGGGGAGCTGTTTTTT.

The rearrangement links TRBV7-8 to TRBJ1-5; D is uncertain. The CDR3 length is 12 residues. The germline V gene encodes CDR1 SGHVS and CDR2 FQNEAQ. V dropped 5 bases and J dropped 4 bases, with 6 bases sitting between them. The CDR3 sequence: CASSTPNQPQHF. The DNA for the CDR3 is TGTGCCAGCAGCACTCCTAATCAGCCCCAGCATTTT.

The chain employs TRBV5-1 and TRBJ2-1; D remains unclear. The germline V gene has CDR1 SGHRS and CDR2 YFSETQ. Trimming stripped 1 base from V and 0 bases from J, with 17 bases between. CDR3 size: 18 residues. This CDR3 is CASSLTETLLSSYNEQFF. CDR3 nucleotides: TGCGCCAGCAGCTTGACTGAGACTCTCCTAAGCTCCTACAATGAGCAGTTCTTC.

The CDR3 here is CASSQDRAAKNIQYF. The CDR3 DNA sequence: TGTGCCAGCAGCCAAGATAGAGCCGCCAAAAACATTCAGTACTTC. This rearrangement joins TRBV5-4 to TRBJ2-4; D is ambiguous. V was clipped by 4 bases and J by 1 base, with 12 bases between them. Germline lookup yields CDR1 SGHNT and CDR2 YYREEE (reference sequence). There are 15 residues in the CDR3.

The chain couples TRBV27 to TRBJ2-7, with TRBD1 identical over 7 bases. Germline assignment: CDR1 MNHEY and CDR2 SMNVEV (reference sequence). With V trimmed by 2 bases and J by 1 base, 11 bases remained unmatched. This CDR3 region has 17 residues. CDR3 region: CASSLNRAGGRSYEQYF. CDR3 in DNA: TGTGCCAGCAGTTTAAATCGGGCAGGGGGTAGGTCCTACGAGCAGTACTTC.

CDR3 sequence reads: CSVTSDTDTQYF. CDR3 DNA: TGCAGCGTTACCAGCGACACAGATACGCAGTATTTT. The chain links TRBV29-1 to TRBJ2-3; D is ambiguous. V lost 5 bases and J lost 2, with 8 bases in between. Germline CDR1 reads SQVTM; CDR2 reads ANQGSEA. The CDR3 is made up of 12 amino acids.

The chain is built from TRBV6-5 and TRBJ1-4; D gene ambiguous. Trimming shortened V by 8 bases and J by 7 bases, and 11 bases separated the two germline ends. CDR1 and CDR2 from the germline V gene are MNHEY and SVGAGI. The CDR3 runs to 12 residues. CDR3 amino acids: CASGRASEKLFF. DNA for the CDR3: TGTGCCAGCGGGAGGGCAAGTGAAAAACTGTTTTTT.

This rearrangement joins TRBV6-4 to TRBJ1-5; 7 bases map to TRBD1. This CDR3 has 16 amino acids. With V trimmed by 8 bases and J by 3 bases, 13 bases remained unmatched. The germline CDR1 and CDR2 sequences are MRHNA and SNTAGT. CDR3 sequence reads: CASSDTDRVSNQPQHF. The CDR3 DNA sequence: TGTGCCAGCTCCGACACTGACAGGGTTTCCAATCAGCCCCAGCATTTT.

This clone has more than one count but fewer than ten. The J gene is TRBJ1-5, the V gene TRBV6-6; D may be TRBD1 (6 bases). CDR1 and CDR2 from the germline V gene are MNHNY and SVGAGI (reference sequence). V was pared by 0 bases and J by 6 bases, with 12 bases between. The CDR3 contains 15 residues. Here the CDR3 reads CASSYSGGGSQPQHF. The CDR3 DNA is TGTGCCAGCAGTTACTCGGGAGGGGGGAGTCAGCCCCAGCATTTT.

The chain combines TRBV30 with TRBJ2-2, with D possibly TRBD2 on 5 matching bases. CDR3 length equals 13 residues. Germline loops: CDR1 GTSNPN, CDR2 SVGIG (reference sequence). The ends were cut back, 3 bases at V and 6 bases at J, with 11 bases in the middle. This CDR3 reads CAWRAYGAGELFF. In nucleotides, the CDR3 is TGTGCCTGGAGGGCATACGGGGCCGGGGAGCTGTTTTTT.

The chain links TRBV19 to TRBJ2-7; D is undetermined. The germline CDR1 and CDR2 sequences are LNHDA and SQIVND (reference sequence). The CDR3 sequence is 12 residues long. V lost 4 bases and J lost 3, with 7 bases in between. This CDR3 reads CASSTSFYEQYF. The CDR3 coding sequence is TGTGCCAGTAGTACGAGCTTCTACGAGCAGTACTTC.

This clone was picked up a small number of times. V is TRBV5-1 and J is TRBJ2-1; 12 bases fit TRBD2. CDR1 is SGHRS, CDR2 YFSETQ, per germline. V shed 1 base and J 6 bases; nucleotides not matched to a gene: 2. The CDR3 has 15 residues. CDR3 sequence reads: CASSLRLAGANEQFF. The CDR3 coding sequence is TGCGCCAGCAGCTTGAGACTAGCGGGAGCCAATGAGCAGTTCTTC.

The chain employs TRBV5-1 and TRBJ1-1; D may be TRBD1 (5 bases). Germline lookup yields CDR1 SGHRS and CDR2 YFSETQ. The length of the CDR3 is 16 residues. V gave up 1 base and J gave up 0 bases, with 13 bases separating them. This chain's CDR3 is CASSLPQGPLNTEAFF. The CDR3 DNA reads as TGCGCCAGCAGCTTGCCCCAGGGTCCCCTGAACACTGAAGCTTTCTTT.

V is TRBV28 and J is TRBJ1-1; a weak D match, TRBD1 (6 bases). The germline V gene has CDR1 MDHEN and CDR2 SYDVKM. V was trimmed by 4 bases and J by 1 base, leaving 22 bases between them. The CDR3 spans 18 residues. The CDR3 bases are TGTGCCAGCAGTTCAGTTTTCTTGGCAGGGGATACGAACACTGAAGCTTTCTTT. Translation gives CASSSVFLAGDTNTEAFF.

The CDR3 reads CASGTGGTGELFF. CDR3 sequence (DNA): TGCGCCAGCGGGACAGGGGGCACCGGGGAGCTGTTTTTT. The chain employs TRBV5-1 and TRBJ2-2, with 11 bases matching TRBD1. Germline trimming cut 7 bases from V and 4 bases from J; bases unmatched to any gene: 0. Germline V gene lookup returns CDR1 SGHRS and CDR2 YFSETQ. This CDR3 has 13 residues.